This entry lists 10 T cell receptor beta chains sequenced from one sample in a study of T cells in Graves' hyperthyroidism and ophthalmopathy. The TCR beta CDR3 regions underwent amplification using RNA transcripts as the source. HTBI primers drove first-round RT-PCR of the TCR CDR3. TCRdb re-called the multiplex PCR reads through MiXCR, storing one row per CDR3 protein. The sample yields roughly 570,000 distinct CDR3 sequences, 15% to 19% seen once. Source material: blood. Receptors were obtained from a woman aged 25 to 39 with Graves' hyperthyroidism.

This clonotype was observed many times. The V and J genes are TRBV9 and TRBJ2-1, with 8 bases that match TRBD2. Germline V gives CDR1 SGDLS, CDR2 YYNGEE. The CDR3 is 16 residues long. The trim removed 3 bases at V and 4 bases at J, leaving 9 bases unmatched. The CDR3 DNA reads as TGTGCCAGCAGCGGGAGACTAGCGAGAAATTACAATGAGCAGTTCTTC. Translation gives CASSGRLARNYNEQFF.

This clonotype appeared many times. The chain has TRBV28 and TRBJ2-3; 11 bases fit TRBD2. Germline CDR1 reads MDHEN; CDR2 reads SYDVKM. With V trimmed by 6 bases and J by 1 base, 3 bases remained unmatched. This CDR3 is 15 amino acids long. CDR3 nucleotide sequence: TGTGCCAGCAGCACACTAGCGGGAGGCACAGATACGCAGTATTTT. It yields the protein CASSTLAGGTDTQYF.

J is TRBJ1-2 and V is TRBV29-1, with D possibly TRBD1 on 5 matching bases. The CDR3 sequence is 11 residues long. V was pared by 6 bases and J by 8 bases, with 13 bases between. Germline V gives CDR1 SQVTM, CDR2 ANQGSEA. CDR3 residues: CSVDRQGGYTF. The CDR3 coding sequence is TGCAGCGTCGATCGGCAGGGAGGCTACACCTTC.

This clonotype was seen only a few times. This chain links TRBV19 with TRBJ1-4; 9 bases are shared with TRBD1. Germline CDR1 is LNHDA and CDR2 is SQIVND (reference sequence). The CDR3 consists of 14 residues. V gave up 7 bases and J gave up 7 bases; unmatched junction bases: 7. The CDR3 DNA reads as TGTGCCAGTACCAGGACAGGGGAGGTTGAAAAACTGTTTTTT. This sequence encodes CASTRTGEVEKLFF.

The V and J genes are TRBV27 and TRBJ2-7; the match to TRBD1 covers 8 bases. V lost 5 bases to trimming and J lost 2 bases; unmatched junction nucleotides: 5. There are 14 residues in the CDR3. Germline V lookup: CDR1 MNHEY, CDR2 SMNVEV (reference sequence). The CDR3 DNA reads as TGTGCCAGCAGTAAGACAGGGGTCCCCTACGAGCAGTACTTC. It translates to CASSKTGVPYEQYF.

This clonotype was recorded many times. CDR3 protein: CASSAAGTYEQYF. CDR3 coding DNA: TGTGCCAGCAGTGCGGCGGGAACCTACGAGCAGTACTTC. The chain carries TRBV6-1 and TRBJ2-7; possible D gene TRBD2, 6 bases. The V end was cut by 4 bases, the J end by 2 bases, with 9 bases between. The CDR3 covers 13 residues. Germline loops: CDR1 MNHNS, CDR2 SASEGT.

DNA of the CDR3: TGTGCCAGCTCACCAAAGACCGGGGGAGGTGGGGACACTGAAGCTTTCTTT. Encoded protein: CASSPKTGGGGDTEAFF. The chain links TRBV18 to TRBJ1-1; weak D call: TRBD1 (5 bases). The length of the CDR3 is 17 residues. CDR1 and CDR2 (germline): KGHSH, LQKENI. V was pared by 2 bases and J by 3 bases, with 19 bases between.

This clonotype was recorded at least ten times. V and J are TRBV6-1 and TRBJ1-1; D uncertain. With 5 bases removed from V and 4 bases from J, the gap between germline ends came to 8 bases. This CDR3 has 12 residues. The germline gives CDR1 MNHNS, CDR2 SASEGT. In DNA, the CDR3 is TGTGCCAGCAGTCGGAGGCGCACTGAAGCTTTCTTT. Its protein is CASSRRRTEAFF.

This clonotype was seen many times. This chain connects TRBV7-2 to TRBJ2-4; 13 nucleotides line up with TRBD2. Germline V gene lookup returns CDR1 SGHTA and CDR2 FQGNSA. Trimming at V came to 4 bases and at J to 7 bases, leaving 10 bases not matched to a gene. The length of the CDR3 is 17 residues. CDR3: CASSSEGTSGIYNIQYF. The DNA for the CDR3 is TGTGCCAGCAGCTCAGAAGGGACTAGCGGGATTTATAACATTCAGTACTTC.

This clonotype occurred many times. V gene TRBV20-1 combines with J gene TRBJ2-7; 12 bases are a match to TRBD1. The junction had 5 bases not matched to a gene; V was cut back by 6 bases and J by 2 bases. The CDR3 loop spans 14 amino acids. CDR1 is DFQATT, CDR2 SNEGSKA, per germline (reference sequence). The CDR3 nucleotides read TGCAGTGCACAGGGGACAGGGGGCCCCTACGAGCAGTACTTC. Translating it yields CSAQGTGGPYEQYF.